What follows are 22 T cell receptor beta chains derived from one specimen sequenced in a study of OX40 agonist ivuxolimab in advanced cancers. The assay was immunoSEQ multiplex PCR, and TCRdb's table has in-frame clones only and misses some. Of tens of thousands of clones in the sample, roughly 90% were seen once. The specimen comprised CD4+ or CD8+ T cells sorted from blood, sampled in a trial of the OX40 agonist ivuxolimab. The receptors stem from an adult with an advanced solid tumor such as melanoma, head and neck, liver or kidney cancer.

This chain joins TRBV6-1 and TRBJ2-7; D could derive from TRBD1 or TRBD2 (6 bases each). Germline CDR1 reads MNHNS; CDR2 reads SASEGT. The CDR3 totals 13 residues. Trimming removed 8 bases at V and 2 bases at J, with 13 bases between. The CDR3 bases are TGTGCCAGCGGACCCCGGGGGCCCTACGAGCAGTACTTC. It is translated as CASGPRGPYEQYF.

V usage is TRBV6-4 and J usage is TRBJ2-5; D not certain. CDR1 is MRHNA and CDR2 is SNTAGT in the germline V gene. This CDR3 has 13 amino acids. The V end lost 2 bases, the J end lost 5 bases, and 9 bases lay between the germline ends. CDR3 residues: CASSDGPPETQYF. CDR3 nucleotides: TGTGCCAGCAGTGACGGCCCACCGGAGACCCAGTACTTC.

CDR3 DNA: TGTGCCTGGAGTCCCCCCGCGTCCTCTAGCACAGATACGCAGTATTTT. It specifies CAWSPPASSSTDTQYF. The V and J genes are TRBV30 and TRBJ2-3; unclear D gene. Trimming cost V 2 bases and J 0 bases, with 15 bases left between them. CDR1 and CDR2 (germline): GTSNPN, SVGIG (reference sequence). This CDR3 comprises 16 residues. The variable domain in full, with the rest retrieved from reference TRBV30 and TRBJ2-3, is SQTIHQWPATLVQPVGSPLSLECTVEGTSNPNLYWYRQAAGRGLQLLFYSVGIGQISSEVPQNLSASRPQDRQFILSSKKLLLSDSGFYLCAWSPPASSSTDTQYFGPGTRLTVL.

V is TRBV5-6 and J is TRBJ2-1, with 11 positions matching TRBD2. The CDR3 runs 18 residues. The germline V gene has CDR1 SGHDT and CDR2 YYEEEE. The J segment lost 2 bases and the V segment lost 0 bases, leaving 7 bases of the junction unmatched. CDR3: CASSLELAGAGPYNEQFF. The CDR3 nucleotides read TGTGCCAGCAGCTTGGAACTAGCGGGAGCTGGCCCCTACAATGAGCAGTTCTTC.

The rearrangement joins TRBV27 to TRBJ1-5; a possible D gene is TRBD1 (6 bases). Germline V gene sequence: CDR1 MNHEY, CDR2 SMNVEV (reference sequence). The V end was cut by 5 bases, the J end by 2 bases, with 16 bases between. The CDR3 consists of 16 residues. The CDR3 protein is CASSPYRGAGNQPQHF. DNA of the CDR3: TGTGCCAGCAGTCCGTATAGGGGGGCGGGCAATCAGCCCCAGCATTTT.

V and J are TRBV19 and TRBJ2-2; D unclear. The CDR3 is 14 residues long. CDR1 and CDR2 from the germline V gene are LNHDA and SQIVND (reference sequence). V was pared by 8 bases and J by 0 bases, with 10 bases between. CDR3 amino acids: CASQRVSNTGELFF. In DNA form, the CDR3 reads TGTGCCAGTCAAAGGGTCTCGAACACCGGGGAGCTGTTTTTT.

This chain uses TRBV28 with TRBJ1-5, with TRBD1 as a possible D gene (5 bases). V was trimmed by 6 bases and J by 4 bases, leaving 7 bases between them. The germline CDR1 and CDR2 sequences are MDHEN and SYDVKM. CDR3 size: 12 residues. The CDR3 nucleotides read TGTGCCAGCAGGGGGGGGAATCAGCCCCAGCATTTT. Amino acid sequence: CASRGGNQPQHF.

The gene calls are TRBV5-1 and TRBJ2-5; D call uncertain. With 0 bases removed from V and 5 bases from J, the gap between germline ends came to 8 bases. The length of the CDR3 is 13 residues. Per the germline V gene, CDR1 is SGHRS and CDR2 is YFSETQ. CDR3 region: CASSLGGSETQYF. CDR3 in DNA: TGCGCCAGCAGCTTGGGGGGAAGCGAGACCCAGTACTTC.

The chain employs TRBV7-8 and TRBJ1-1; no firm D call. V lost 3 bases and J lost 1, with 9 bases in between. The CDR3 runs to 14 residues. CDR1 and CDR2 from the germline V gene are SGHVS and FQNEAQ. The DNA for the CDR3 is TGTGCCAGCAGCTTTGCATGGAAGAACACTGAAGCTTTCTTT. Translated, it gives CASSFAWKNTEAFF.

The J gene is TRBJ1-5, the V gene TRBV7-8; 7 bases agree with TRBD1. The CDR3 has 17 residues. After removal of 5 bases from V and 0 bases from J, the junction contained 10 bases not matched to a gene. CDR1 is SGHVS, CDR2 FQNEAQ, per germline. As DNA, the CDR3 is TGTGCCAGCAGCGCAGGGACAGTTAGGAGTAGCAATCAGCCCCAGCATTTT. It codes for CASSAGTVRSSNQPQHF. Variable domain in full (rest from reference TRBV7-8 and TRBJ1-5): GAGVSQSPRYKVAKRGQDVALRCDPISGHVSLFWYQQALGQGPEFLTYFQNEAQLDKSGLPSDRFFAERPEGSVSTLKIQRTQQEDSAVYLCASSAGTVRSSNQPQHFGDGTRLSIL.

The chain employs TRBV25-1 and TRBJ1-6; D is uncertain. Per the germline V gene, CDR1 is MGHDK and CDR2 is SYGVNS. The V end was cut by 0 bases, the J end by 3 bases, with 0 bases between. This CDR3 contains 13 residues. The CDR3 reads CASSEYYNSPLHF. The CDR3 DNA reads TGTGCCAGCAGTGAATACTATAATTCACCCCTCCACTTT.

The chain employs TRBV5-1 and TRBJ1-1; a possible D gene is TRBD1 (5 bases). Germline CDR1 and CDR2: SGHRS and YFSETQ. The CDR3 totals 16 residues. The V end lost 0 bases, the J end lost 5 bases, and 17 bases lay between the germline ends. Here the CDR3 reads CASSLDGLGGGTEAFF. The CDR3, as DNA: TGCGCCAGCAGCTTGGACGGACTGGGGGGTGGGACTGAAGCTTTCTTT. Together with reference TRBV5-1 and TRBJ1-1, the CDR3 gives the full variable domain: KAGVTQTPRYLIKTRGQQVTLSCSPISGHRSVSWYQQTPGQGLQFLFEYFSETQRNKGNFPGRFSGRQFSNSRSEMNVSTLELGDSALYLCASSLDGLGGGTEAFFGQGTRLTVV.

The chain uses TRBV9 and TRBJ2-1; TRBD1 is a possible D gene (7 bases). Germline V gene lookup returns CDR1 SGDLS and CDR2 YYNGEE. The CDR3 runs to 19 residues. Trimming took 0 bases from V and 0 from J, leaving 19 bases between them. The CDR3 sequence: CASSVGPGGGGSSYNEQFF. CDR3 nucleotides: TGTGCCAGCAGCGTAGGCCCAGGGGGAGGCGGAAGCTCCTACAATGAGCAGTTCTTC.

The chain is built from TRBV7-2 and TRBJ2-1; TRBD2 agrees at 7 bases. V was clipped by 1 base and J by 6 bases; unmatched bases: 0. The CDR3 is 13 residues long. In germline, CDR1 is SGHTA, CDR2 FQGNSA. The CDR3 loop reads CASSLGLANEQFF. The CDR3 bases are TGTGCCAGCAGCTTAGGACTAGCCAATGAGCAGTTCTTC.

CDR3 nucleotide sequence: TGTGCCAGCAGTCCGGAGCGTTGGACTAGCGGGACCCAGTACTTC. Its translation is CASSPERWTSGTQYF. The J gene is TRBJ2-5, the V gene TRBV6-1, with TRBD2 matching over 10 bases. The junction had 10 bases not matched to a gene; V was cut back by 5 bases and J by 7 bases. Germline assignment: CDR1 MNHNS and CDR2 SASEGT. CDR3 length: 15 amino acids.

This chain connects TRBV19 to TRBJ1-3, with TRBD1 as a possible D gene (6 bases). The germline V and J ends were trimmed by 7 bases and 3 bases, with 16 bases remaining between them. The CDR3 runs to 15 residues. Per the germline V gene, CDR1 is LNHDA and CDR2 is SQIVND (reference sequence). The CDR3 DNA reads TGTGCCAGTACAATGGGGACGACAGGTGGAAACACCATATATTTT. This gives the protein CASTMGTTGGNTIYF.

The chain is built from TRBV28 and TRBJ1-3, with TRBD1 identical over 9 bases. V shed 6 bases, J shed 0 bases, and the junction held 3 bases outside the gene matches. Looked up from germline, CDR1 is MDHEN and CDR2 is SYDVKM. The CDR3 has 15 amino acids. CDR3 nucleotides: TGTGCCAGCAGGTACAGGGGGCTCTCTGGAAACACCATATATTTT. Amino acid sequence: CASRYRGLSGNTIYF.

The CDR3 loop is CASSLAGPHQPQHF. The DNA of the CDR3 is TGCGCCAGCAGCTTGGCAGGGCCACATCAGCCCCAGCATTTT. This chain connects TRBV5-1 to TRBJ1-5; the D gene is possibly TRBD1 (5 bases). Trimming took 0 bases from V and 5 from J, leaving 9 bases between them. The CDR3 has 14 amino acids. Germline V gives CDR1 SGHRS, CDR2 YFSETQ.

The V and J genes are TRBV28 and TRBJ1-1; D ambiguous. The ends were cut back, 6 bases at V and 1 base at J, with 12 bases in the middle. This CDR3 region has 14 residues. From germline, CDR1 is MDHEN and CDR2 SYDVKM. The CDR3 nucleotides are TGTGCCAGCAGCCGAAGGGTTCGGAACACTGAAGCTTTCTTT. Amino acid sequence: CASSRRVRNTEAFF.

V usage is TRBV7-8 and J usage is TRBJ2-3, with D maybe TRBD2 (6 bases). Looked up from germline, CDR1 is SGHVS and CDR2 is FQNEAQ. Trimming stripped 2 bases from V and 3 bases from J, with 15 bases between. The CDR3 runs to 16 residues. The chain's CDR3 is CASSLSGVVVTDTQYF. The CDR3 region has the DNA TGTGCCAGCAGCTTATCGGGGGTAGTGGTTACAGATACGCAGTATTTT.

This chain uses TRBV5-4 with TRBJ2-2, with TRBD2 matching 10 bases. This CDR3 region has 17 residues. Germline V gene lookup returns CDR1 SGHNT and CDR2 YYREEE (reference sequence). J lost 5 bases, V lost 4 bases, and 11 bases had no gene match. The CDR3 sequence: CASSTGLAPGGTGELFF. The CDR3 nucleotides are TGTGCCAGCAGCACGGGACTAGCGCCCGGGGGGACCGGGGAGCTGTTTTTT.

The chain combines TRBV7-2 with TRBJ2-1, with D perhaps TRBD2 (6 bases). The length of the CDR3 is 16 residues. The V end lost 0 bases, the J end lost 0 bases, and 9 bases lay between the germline ends. Germline V gene sequence: CDR1 SGHTA, CDR2 FQGNSA. CDR3 bases: TGTGCCAGCAGCTTAGCGGGAGGCCCCTCCTACAATGAGCAGTTCTTC. Translating it yields CASSLAGGPSYNEQFF.